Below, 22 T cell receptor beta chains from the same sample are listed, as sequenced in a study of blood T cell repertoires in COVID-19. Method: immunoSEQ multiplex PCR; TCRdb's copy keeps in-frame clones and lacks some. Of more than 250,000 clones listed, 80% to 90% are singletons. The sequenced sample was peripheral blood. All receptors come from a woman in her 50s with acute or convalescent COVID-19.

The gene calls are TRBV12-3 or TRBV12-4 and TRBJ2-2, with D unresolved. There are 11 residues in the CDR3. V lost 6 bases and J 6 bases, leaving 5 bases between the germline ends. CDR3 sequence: CASRLAGELFF. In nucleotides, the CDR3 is TGTGCCAGCAGACTGGCCGGGGAGCTGTTTTTT.

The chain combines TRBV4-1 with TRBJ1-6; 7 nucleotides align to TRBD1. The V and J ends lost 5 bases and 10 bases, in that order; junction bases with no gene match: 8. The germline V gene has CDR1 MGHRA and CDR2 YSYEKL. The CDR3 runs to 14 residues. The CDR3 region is CASSSQGVWSPLHF. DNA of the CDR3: TGCGCCAGCAGCTCCCAGGGGGTTTGGTCACCCCTCCACTTT.

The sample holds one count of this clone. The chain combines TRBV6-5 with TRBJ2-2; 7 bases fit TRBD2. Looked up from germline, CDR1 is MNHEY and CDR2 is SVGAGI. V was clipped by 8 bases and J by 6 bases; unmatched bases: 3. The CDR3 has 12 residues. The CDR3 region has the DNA TGTGCCAGCGCTGGGAGGGCCGGGGAGCTGTTTTTT. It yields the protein CASAGRAGELFF.

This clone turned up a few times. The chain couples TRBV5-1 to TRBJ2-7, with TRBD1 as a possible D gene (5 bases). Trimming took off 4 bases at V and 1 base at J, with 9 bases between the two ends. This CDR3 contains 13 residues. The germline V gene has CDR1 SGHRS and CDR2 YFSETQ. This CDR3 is CASSLQGSYEQYV. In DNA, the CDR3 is TGCGCCAGCAGCCTTCAGGGTTCCTACGAGCAGTACGTC.

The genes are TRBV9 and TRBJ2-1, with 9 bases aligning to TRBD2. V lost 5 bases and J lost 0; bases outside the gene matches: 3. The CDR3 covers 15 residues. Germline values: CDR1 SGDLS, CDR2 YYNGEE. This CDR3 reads CASRGSGSSYNEQFF. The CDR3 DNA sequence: TGTGCCAGCAGGGGTAGCGGGAGCTCCTACAATGAGCAGTTCTTC.

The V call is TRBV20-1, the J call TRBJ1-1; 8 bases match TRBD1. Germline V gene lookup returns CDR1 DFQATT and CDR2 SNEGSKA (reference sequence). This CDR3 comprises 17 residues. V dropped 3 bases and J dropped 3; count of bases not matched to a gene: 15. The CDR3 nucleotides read TGCAGTGCTAGTGCCGCACTTCTCAGGGGGCGGTACACTGAAGCTTTCTTT. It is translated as CSASAALLRGRYTEAFF.

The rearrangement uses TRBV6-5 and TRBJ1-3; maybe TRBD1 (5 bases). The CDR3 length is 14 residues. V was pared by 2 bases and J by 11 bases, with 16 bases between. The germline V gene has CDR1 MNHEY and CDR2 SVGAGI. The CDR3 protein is CASSYSVPGGPIYF. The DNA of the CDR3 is TGTGCCAGCAGTTACAGCGTACCGGGGGGACCCATATATTTT.

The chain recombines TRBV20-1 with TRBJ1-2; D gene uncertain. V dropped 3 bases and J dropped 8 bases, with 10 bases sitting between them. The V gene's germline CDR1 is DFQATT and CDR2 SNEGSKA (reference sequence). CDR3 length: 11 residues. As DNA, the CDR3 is TGCAGTGCTAGTCCAGGTGCCGGCTACACCTTC. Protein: CSASPGAGYTF.

CDR3 sequence: CAISDDIYSGNTIYF. The CDR3 nucleotides read TGTGCCATCAGTGACGACATATACTCTGGAAACACCATATATTTT. The V gene is TRBV10-3, the J gene TRBJ1-3, with D uncertain. CDR3 length equals 15 residues. Germline V CDR1 and CDR2: ENHRY, SYGVKD. V lost 3 bases to trimming and J lost 0 bases, with 9 bases between them.

In DNA form, the CDR3 reads TGTGCCAGCGGCAGGGAACCCAACTATGGCTACACCTTC. It specifies CASGREPNYGYTF. The V call is TRBV6-5, the J call TRBJ1-2; the D gene is possibly TRBD1 (5 bases). The germline CDR1 and CDR2 sequences are MNHEY and SVGAGI. The V end lost 8 bases, the J end lost 2 bases, and 12 bases lay between the germline ends. CDR3 length equals 13 residues.

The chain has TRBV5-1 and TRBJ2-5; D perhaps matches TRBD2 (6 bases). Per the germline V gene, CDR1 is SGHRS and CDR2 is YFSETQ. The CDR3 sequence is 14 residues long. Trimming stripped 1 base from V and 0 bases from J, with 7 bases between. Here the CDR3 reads CASSLRDYQETQYF. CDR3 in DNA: TGCGCCAGCAGCTTGAGGGACTACCAAGAGACCCAGTACTTC.

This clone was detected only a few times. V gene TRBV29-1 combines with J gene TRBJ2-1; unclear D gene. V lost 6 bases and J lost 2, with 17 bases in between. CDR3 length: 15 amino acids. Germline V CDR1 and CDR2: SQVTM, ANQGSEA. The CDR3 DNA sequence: TGCAGCGTCCGAGAAAAGGAGCAAGCCTACAATGAGCAGTTCTTC. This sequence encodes CSVREKEQAYNEQFF.

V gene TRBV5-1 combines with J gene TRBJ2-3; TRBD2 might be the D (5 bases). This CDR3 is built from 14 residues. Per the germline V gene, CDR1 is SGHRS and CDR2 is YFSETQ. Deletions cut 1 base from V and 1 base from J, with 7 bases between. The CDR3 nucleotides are TGCGCCAGCAGCTTGTACGGGGGCACAGATACGCAGTATTTT. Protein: CASSLYGGTDTQYF.

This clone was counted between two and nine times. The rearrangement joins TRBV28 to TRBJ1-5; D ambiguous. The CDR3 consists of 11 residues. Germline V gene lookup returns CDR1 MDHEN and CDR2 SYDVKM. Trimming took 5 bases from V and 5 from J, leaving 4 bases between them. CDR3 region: CASSGYQPQHF. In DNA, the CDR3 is TGTGCCAGCAGTGGCTATCAGCCCCAGCATTTT. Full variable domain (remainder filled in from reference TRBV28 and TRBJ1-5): DVKVTQSSRYLVKRTGEKVFLECVQDMDHENMFWYRQDPGLGLRLIYFSYDVKMKEKGDIPEGYSVSREKKERFSLILESASTNQTSMYLCASSGYQPQHFGDGTRLSIL.

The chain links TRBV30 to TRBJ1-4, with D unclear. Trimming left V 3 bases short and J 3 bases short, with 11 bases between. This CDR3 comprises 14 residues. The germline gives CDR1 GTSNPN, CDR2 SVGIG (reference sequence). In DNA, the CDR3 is TGTGCCTGGAGGACGCGAGGAGCTAATGAAAAACTGTTTTTT. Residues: CAWRTRGANEKLFF.

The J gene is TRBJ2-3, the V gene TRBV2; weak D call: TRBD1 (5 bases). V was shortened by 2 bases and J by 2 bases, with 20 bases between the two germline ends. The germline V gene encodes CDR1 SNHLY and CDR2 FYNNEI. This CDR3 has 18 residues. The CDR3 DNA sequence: TGTGCCAGCAGTGAACCCCCAGGGTACATAGGTTCCACAGATACGCAGTATTTT. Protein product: CASSEPPGYIGSTDTQYF. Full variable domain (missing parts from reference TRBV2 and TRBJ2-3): EPEVTQTPSHQVTQMGQEVILRCVPISNHLYFYWYRQILGQKVEFLVSFYNNEISEKSEIFDDQFSVERPDGSNFTLKIRSTKLEDSAMYFCASSEPPGYIGSTDTQYFGPGTRLTVL.

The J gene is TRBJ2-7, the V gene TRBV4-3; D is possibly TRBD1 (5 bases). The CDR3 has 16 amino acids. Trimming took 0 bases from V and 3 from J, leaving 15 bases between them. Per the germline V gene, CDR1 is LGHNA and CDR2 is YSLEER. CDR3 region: CASSQDLTGDIYEQYF. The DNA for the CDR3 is TGCGCCAGCAGCCAAGATCTAACAGGAGACATCTACGAGCAGTACTTC.

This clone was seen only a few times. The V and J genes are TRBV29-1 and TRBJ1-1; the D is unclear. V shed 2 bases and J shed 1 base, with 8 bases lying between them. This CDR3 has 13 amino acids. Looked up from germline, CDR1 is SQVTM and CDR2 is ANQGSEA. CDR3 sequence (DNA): TGCAGCGTTGAATGGGCCCCGAACACTGAAGCTTTCTTT. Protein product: CSVEWAPNTEAFF.

Written as DNA, the CDR3 is TGTGCCAGCAGCAGTTCGGGACATACGGACCAGTACTTC. Protein sequence: CASSSSGHTDQYF. J is TRBJ2-5 and V is TRBV7-2, with D possibly being TRBD1 (6 bases). Deletions cut 5 bases from V and 10 bases from J, with 17 bases between. CDR3 length: 13 amino acids. Per the germline V gene, CDR1 is SGHTA and CDR2 is FQGNSA.

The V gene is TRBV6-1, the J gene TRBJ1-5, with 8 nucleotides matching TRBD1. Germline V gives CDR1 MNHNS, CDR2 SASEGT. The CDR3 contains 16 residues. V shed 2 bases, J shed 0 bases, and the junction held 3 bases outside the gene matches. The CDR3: CASSEMGQVSNQPQHF. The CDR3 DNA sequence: TGTGCCAGCAGTGAAATGGGACAGGTTAGCAATCAGCCCCAGCATTTT.

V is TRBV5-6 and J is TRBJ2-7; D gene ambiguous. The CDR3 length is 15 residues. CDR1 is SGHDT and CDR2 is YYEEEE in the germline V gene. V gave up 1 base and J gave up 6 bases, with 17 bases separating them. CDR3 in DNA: TGTGCCAGCAGCTTGTATTTTTTGATGAGCCCCGAGCAGTACGTC. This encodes CASSLYFLMSPEQYV.

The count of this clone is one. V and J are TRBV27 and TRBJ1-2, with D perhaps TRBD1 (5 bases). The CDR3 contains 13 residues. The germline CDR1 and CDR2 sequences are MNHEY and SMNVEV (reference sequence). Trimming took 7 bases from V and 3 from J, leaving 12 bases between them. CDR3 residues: CASTPGPYYGYTF. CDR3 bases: TGTGCCAGCACCCCAGGGCCTTACTATGGCTACACCTTC.